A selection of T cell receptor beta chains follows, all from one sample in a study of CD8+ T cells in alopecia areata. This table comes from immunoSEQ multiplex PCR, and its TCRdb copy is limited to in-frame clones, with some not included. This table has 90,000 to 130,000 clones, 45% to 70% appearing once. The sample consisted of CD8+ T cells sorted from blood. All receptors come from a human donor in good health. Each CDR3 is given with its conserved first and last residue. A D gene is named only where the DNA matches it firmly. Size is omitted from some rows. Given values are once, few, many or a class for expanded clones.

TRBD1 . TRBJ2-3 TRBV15 CATSSRQGTSTDTQYF TGTGCCACCAGCAGTCGACAGGGGACTAGCACAGATACGCAGTATTTT
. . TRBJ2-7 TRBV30 CAWSSVYEQYF TGTGCCTGGAGTTCTGTCTACGAGCAGTACTTC
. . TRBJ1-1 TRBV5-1 CASSLGAGSEAFF TGCGCCAGCAGCTTGGGGGCAGGGAGTGAAGCTTTCTTT
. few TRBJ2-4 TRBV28 CASSEDTVKNIQYF TGTGCCAGCAGTGAGGACACCGTGAAAAACATTCAGTACTTC
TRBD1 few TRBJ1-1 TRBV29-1 CSAGTGPEAFF TGCAGCGCTGGGACAGGGCCTGAAGCTTTCTTT
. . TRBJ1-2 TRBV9 CASSVAEGPGYGYTF TGTGCCAGCAGCGTAGCTGAGGGGCCTGGGTATGGCTACACCTTC
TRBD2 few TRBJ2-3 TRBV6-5 CASSYLSGSGTDTQYF TGTGCCAGCAGTTACCTTAGCGGGTCTGGCACAGATACGCAGTATTTT
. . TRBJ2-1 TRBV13 CASSVRDSTYNEQFF TGTGCCAGCAGCGTCCGGGACTCTACCTACAATGAGCAGTTCTTC
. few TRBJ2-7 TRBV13 CASSFFSSYEQYF TGTGCCAGCAGCTTTTTTTCGTCCTACGAGCAGTACTTC
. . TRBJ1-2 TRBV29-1 CSVINPDRYGYTF TGCAGCGTCATAAACCCGGACCGGTATGGCTACACCTTC
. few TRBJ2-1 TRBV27 CASSPSLGSSYNEQFF TGTGCCAGCAGTCCCTCCCTGGGGAGCTCCTACAATGAGCAGTTCTTC
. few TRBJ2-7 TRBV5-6 CASSLGGGSSYEQYF TGTGCCAGCAGCTTGGGGGGCGGTAGCTCCTACGAGCAGTACTTC
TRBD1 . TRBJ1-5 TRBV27 CASSLTGGINQPQHF TGTGCCAGCAGCTTGACAGGGGGCATCAATCAGCCCCAGCATTTT
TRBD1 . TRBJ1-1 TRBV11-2 CASSFRDSGFTEAFF TGTGCCAGCAGCTTCCGGGACAGTGGGTTCACTGAAGCTTTCTTT
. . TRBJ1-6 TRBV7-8 CASSLEGGSNSPLHF TGTGCCAGCAGCTTAGAAGGGGGGTCAAATTCACCCCTCCACTTT
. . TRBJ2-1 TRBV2 CASEGTGSYNEQFF TGTGCCAGTGAAGGGACGGGCAGCTACAATGAGCAGTTCTTC
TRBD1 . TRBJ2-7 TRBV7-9 CASSLPYRGATYEQYF TGTGCCAGCAGCTTGCCCTACAGGGGAGCTACCTACGAGCAGTACTTC
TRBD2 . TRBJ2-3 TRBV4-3 CASSQGTSGDRTDTQYF TGCGCCAGCAGCCAAGGGACTAGCGGGGACCGCACAGATACGCAGTATTTT
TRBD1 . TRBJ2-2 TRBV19 CASSWGQGDTGELFF TGTGCCAGTAGTTGGGGACAGGGCGACACCGGGGAGCTGTTTTTT
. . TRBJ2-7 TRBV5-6 CASSALGYEQYF TGTGCCAGCAGCGCACTAGGCTACGAGCAGTACTTC
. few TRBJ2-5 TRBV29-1 CSVDGAEGETQYF TGCAGCGTGGATGGGGCAGAGGGGGAGACCCAGTACTTC
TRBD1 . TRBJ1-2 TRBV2 CASSSGTGIYGYTF TGTGCCAGCAGCTCCGGGACAGGGATCTATGGCTACACCTTC
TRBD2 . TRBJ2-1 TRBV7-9 CASSLAMGAGGHNEQFF TGTGCCAGCAGCTTAGCGATGGGAGCGGGGGGACACAATGAGCAGTTCTTC
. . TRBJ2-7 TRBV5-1 CASSLRRGYEQYF TGCGCCAGCAGCTTACGCCGGGGCTACGAGCAGTACTTC
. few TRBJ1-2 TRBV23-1 CASSQSRGVGDYGYTF TGCGCCAGCAGTCAATCGCGGGGTGTGGGTGACTATGGCTACACCTTC
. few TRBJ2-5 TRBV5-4 CASSFLTLETQYF TGTGCCAGCAGCTTCTTGACGTTAGAGACCCAGTACTTC
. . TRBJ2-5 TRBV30 CAWSVLAWEQYF TGTGCCTGGAGTGTACTAGCTTGGGAGCAGTACTTC
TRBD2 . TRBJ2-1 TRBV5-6 CASSFSGGSNADNEQFF TGTGCCAGCAGCTTCAGCGGGGGTAGTAATGCTGACAATGAGCAGTTCTTC
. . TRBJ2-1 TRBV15 CATSRGLDSSYNEQFF TGTGCCACCAGCAGGGGACTCGACAGCTCCTACAATGAGCAGTTCTTC
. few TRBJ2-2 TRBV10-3 CAISGGGQTGELFF TGTGCCATCTCAGGAGGGGGGCAGACCGGGGAGCTGTTTTTT
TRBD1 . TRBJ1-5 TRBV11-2 CASSYGQGGNQPQHF TGTGCCAGCAGCTATGGACAGGGCGGCAATCAGCCCCAGCATTTT
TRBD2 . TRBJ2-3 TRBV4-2 CASSQEGILAGANTDTQYF TGTGCCAGCAGCCAAGAAGGTATCCTAGCGGGGGCCAACACAGATACGCAGTATTTT
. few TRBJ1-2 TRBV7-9 CASSSRGQTPYGYTF TGTGCCAGCAGCTCACGGGGGCAAACCCCGTATGGCTACACCTTC
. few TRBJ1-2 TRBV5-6 CASSLEWAVNYGYTF TGTGCCAGCAGCTTGGAGTGGGCGGTTAACTATGGCTACACCTTC
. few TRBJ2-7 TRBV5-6 CASSLGLVSYEQYF TGTGCCAGCAGCTTGGGGTTGGTCTCCTACGAGCAGTACTTC
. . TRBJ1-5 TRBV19 CASSLYLQGRQPQHF TGTGCCAGTAGTTTATACTTACAGGGACGACAGCCCCAGCATTTT
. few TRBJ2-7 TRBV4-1 CASSQAADEQYF TGCGCCAGCAGCCAAGCAGCGGACGAGCAGTACTTC
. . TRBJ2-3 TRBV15 CATSTDSGGSTDTQYF TGTGCCACCAGCACAGATTCGGGCGGGAGCACAGATACGCAGTATTTT
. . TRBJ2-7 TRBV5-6 CASSLAYEQYF TGTGCCAGCAGCTTAGCCTACGAGCAGTACTTC
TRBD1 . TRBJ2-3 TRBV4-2 CASSPVVAGTGEDTQYF TGTGCCAGCAGCCCCGTCGTTGCCGGGACAGGGGAAGATACGCAGTATTTT
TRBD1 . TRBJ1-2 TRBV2 CASSERGTGVFYGYTF TGTGCCAGCAGTGAGCGAGGGACAGGGGTTTTTTATGGCTACACCTTC
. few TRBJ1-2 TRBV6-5 CASRAGHGYTF TGTGCCAGCCGGGCAGGGCATGGCTACACCTTC
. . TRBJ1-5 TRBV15 CATSRAYGSEKPQHF TGTGCCACCAGCAGAGCGTATGGGTCTGAGAAGCCCCAGCATTTT
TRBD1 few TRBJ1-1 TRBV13 CASSFTGARTEAFF TGTGCCAGCAGCTTCACAGGGGCGCGGACTGAAGCTTTCTTT
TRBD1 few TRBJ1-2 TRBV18 CASSPPDRNYGYTF TGTGCCAGCTCACCACCGGACAGGAACTATGGCTACACCTTC
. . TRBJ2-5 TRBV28 CASSLTDGGETQYF TGTGCCAGCAGTTTAACGGACGGTGGCGAGACCCAGTACTTC
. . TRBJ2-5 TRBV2 CASSDEDGGQETQYF TGTGCCAGCAGTGATGAGGACGGCGGCCAAGAGACCCAGTACTTC
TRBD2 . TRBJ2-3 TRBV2 CAVGRGGTDTQYF TGTGCCGTGGGGCGGGGGGGCACAGATACGCAGTATTTT
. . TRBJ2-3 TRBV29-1 CSVMEDGPTDTQYF TGCAGCGTTATGGAGGATGGGCCCACAGATACGCAGTATTTT
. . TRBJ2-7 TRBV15 CATSRDERVYEQYF TGTGCCACCAGCAGAGATGAAAGGGTCTACGAGCAGTACTTC
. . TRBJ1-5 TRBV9 CASSASMRVGQPQHF TGTGCCAGCAGCGCCTCAATGAGGGTAGGGCAGCCCCAGCATTTT
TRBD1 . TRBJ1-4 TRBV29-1 CSVATGTGQEKLFF TGCAGCGTTGCGACCGGGACAGGGCAAGAAAAACTGTTTTTT
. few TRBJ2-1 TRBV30 CAWSGQVYNEQFF TGTGCCTGGAGTGGACAGGTATACAATGAGCAGTTCTTC
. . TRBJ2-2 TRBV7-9 CASSLPKHTGELFF TGTGCCAGCAGCTTACCAAAGCACACCGGGGAGCTGTTTTTT
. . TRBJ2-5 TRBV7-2 CASSSGETQYF TGTGCCAGCAGCTCAGGGGAGACCCAGTACTTC